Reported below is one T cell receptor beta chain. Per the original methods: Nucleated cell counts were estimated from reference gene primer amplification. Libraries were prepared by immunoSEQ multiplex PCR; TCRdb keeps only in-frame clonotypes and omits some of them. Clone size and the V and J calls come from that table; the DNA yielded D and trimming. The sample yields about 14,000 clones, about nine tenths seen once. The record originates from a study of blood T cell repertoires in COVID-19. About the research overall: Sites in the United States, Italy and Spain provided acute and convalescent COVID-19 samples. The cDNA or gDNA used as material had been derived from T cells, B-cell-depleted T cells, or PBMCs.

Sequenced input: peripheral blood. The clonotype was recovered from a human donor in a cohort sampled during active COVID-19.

The CDR3 region has the DNA TGTGCCAGCAGCTGGGACAGGGGTTACGAGCAGTACTTC. This encodes CASSWDRGYEQYF. The genes are TRBV5-4 and TRBJ2-7; 10 positions match TRBD1. The CDR3 is 13 residues long. The J segment lost 4 bases and the V segment lost 3 bases, leaving 1 base of the junction unmatched. Germline V lookup: CDR1 SGHNT, CDR2 YYREEE (reference sequence).